The 17 T cell receptor beta chains reported below all come from one sample, sequenced in a study of response to subunit inactivated influenza vaccine. TCRdb called the RT-PCR reads again in MiXCR, with one record for every CDR3 protein. This table has 500,000 to 550,000 distinct CDR3 sequences, under 9% appearing once. Specimen: PBMCs from blood, collected approximately 25 months after vaccination. These receptors all come from a man aged 50 to 69 who received an inactivated influenza vaccine.

This clonotype appeared a few times. The chain has TRBV5-5 and TRBJ2-5; TRBD2 agrees at 8 bases. The CDR3 has 16 amino acids. The V and J ends lost 5 bases and 0 bases, in that order; junction bases with no gene match: 9. Germline CDR1 is SGHKS and CDR2 is YYEKEE (reference sequence). CDR3 nucleotide sequence: TGTGCCAGCAGTTATCTCGGGGGGGAATACCAAGAGACCCAGTACTTC. Its protein product is CASSYLGGEYQETQYF.

This clonotype was counted only a few times. This chain uses TRBV10-3 with TRBJ2-7; TRBD1 matches 8 bases. The V segment lost 6 bases and the J segment 6 bases; nucleotides outside the gene matches: 4. The CDR3 is 12 residues long. CDR1 and CDR2 from the germline V gene are ENHRY and SYGVKD. The CDR3, as DNA: TGTGCCATCAGACGACAGGGGCCCGAGCAGTACTTC. Protein sequence: CAIRRQGPEQYF.

The chain recombines TRBV24-1 with TRBJ2-1; TRBD1 aligns across 10 bases. This CDR3 contains 16 residues. The V gene end was trimmed by 4 bases and the J gene end by 2 bases; junction bases not matched to a gene: 4. The germline V gene encodes CDR1 KGHDR and CDR2 SFDVKD. The CDR3 sequence is CATSDQTGGPYNEQFF. The CDR3, as DNA: TGTGCCACCAGTGACCAGACAGGGGGCCCCTACAATGAGCAGTTCTTC.

This clonotype was counted between two and nine times. In DNA, the CDR3 is TGTGCCAGCAGCCTGACAGAACTTGGAGCGGAGCAGTACTTC. This sequence encodes CASSLTELGAEQYF. The chain is built from TRBV28 and TRBJ2-7, with D possibly TRBD1 on 5 matching bases. This CDR3 contains 14 residues. Trimming pared 6 bases from V and 7 bases from J, leaving 19 bases between. CDR1 MDHEN and CDR2 SYDVKM come from the germline V gene.

The rearrangement uses TRBV7-9 and TRBJ2-5; D is tentatively TRBD1 or TRBD2 (5 bases each). The CDR3 spans 14 residues. V was shortened by 1 base and J by 6 bases, with 12 bases between the two germline ends. Germline V gene data show CDR1 as SEHNR and CDR2 as FQNEAQ (reference sequence). The CDR3 DNA reads TGTGCCAGCAGCTTAGTAGAGGGGCGACAGACCCAGTACTTC. It yields the protein CASSLVEGRQTQYF.

This clonotype was seen ten or more times. This chain links TRBV7-9 with TRBJ2-3; D perhaps matches TRBD2 (6 bases). Germline loops: CDR1 SEHNR, CDR2 FQNEAQ (reference sequence). V lost 0 bases, J lost 2 bases, and 15 bases lay in between. CDR3 length equals 17 residues. CDR3 amino acids: CASSLAVGGGSTDTQYF. Here the CDR3 DNA reads TGTGCCAGCAGCTTAGCGGTCGGGGGAGGATCCACAGATACGCAGTATTTT.

The chain combines TRBV7-2 with TRBJ2-1; 7 positions agree with TRBD2. The V segment lost 1 base and the J segment 6 bases; nucleotides outside the gene matches: 6. Germline V gene lookup returns CDR1 SGHTA and CDR2 FQGNSA. The CDR3 spans 15 residues. This CDR3 is CASSLGGGLTNEQFF. The CDR3 DNA reads as TGTGCCAGCAGCTTAGGGGGGGGACTAACCAATGAGCAGTTCTTC.

This clonotype occurred many times. The chain joins TRBV7-2 to TRBJ1-2; perhaps TRBD1 as D (6 bases). Germline loops: CDR1 SGHTA, CDR2 FQGNSA. Deletions cut 6 bases from V and 5 bases from J, with 10 bases between. This CDR3 has 12 amino acids. The CDR3 DNA is TGTGCCAGCAGTTTAACAGGGTATGGCTACACCTTC. Amino acid sequence: CASSLTGYGYTF.

This clonotype appeared many times. The genes are TRBV5-1 and TRBJ2-3; the D is unclear. V was pared by 0 bases and J by 0 bases, with 11 bases between. The CDR3 spans 16 residues. Germline V CDR1 and CDR2: SGHRS, YFSETQ. The CDR3 loop is CASSLEGLSSTDTQYF. For the CDR3, the DNA is TGCGCCAGCAGCTTGGAAGGGCTGTCTAGCACAGATACGCAGTATTTT.

The chain links TRBV20-1 to TRBJ2-7, with D possibly called TRBD1 or TRBD2 (5 bases each). Per the germline V gene, CDR1 is DFQATT and CDR2 is SNEGSKA (reference sequence). Trimming took off 3 bases at V and 4 bases at J, with 7 bases between the two ends. CDR3 size: 11 residues. The CDR3 protein is CSARWGYEQYF. CDR3 in DNA: TGCAGTGCTAGGTGGGGGTACGAGCAGTACTTC.

This clonotype was recorded many times. The chain uses TRBV5-8 and TRBJ2-7; D is perhaps TRBD1 (6 bases). CDR1 and CDR2 from the germline V gene are SGHTS and YDEGEE. Trimming stripped 6 bases from V and 1 base from J, with 17 bases between. CDR3 length: 15 residues. CDR3 amino acids: CASTRQGHPSYEQYF. The CDR3 coding sequence is TGTGCCAGCACCCGCCAGGGACATCCGTCCTACGAGCAGTACTTC.

This clonotype occurred a few times. The chain links TRBV5-1 to TRBJ1-3, with D possibly matching TRBD1 (6 bases). The germline CDR1 and CDR2 sequences are SGHRS and YFSETQ. This CDR3 is built from 15 residues. Trimming shortened V by 2 bases and J by 1 base, and 10 bases separated the two germline ends. This CDR3 is CASSFGGQSGNTIYF. In DNA form, the CDR3 reads TGCGCCAGCAGCTTCGGGGGGCAATCTGGAAACACCATATATTTT.

This clonotype has ten or more counts. In DNA, the CDR3 is TGCAGTGCTAGAGATAGGGTTAGCGGAGTAGACAATGAGCAGTTCTTC. Protein sequence: CSARDRVSGVDNEQFF. The chain is built from TRBV20-1 and TRBJ2-1; D perhaps matches TRBD2 (6 bases). There are 16 residues in the CDR3. V was clipped by 0 bases and J by 5 bases, with 17 bases between them. Germline CDR1 DFQATT, CDR2 SNEGSKA (reference sequence).

This clonotype was seen ten or more times. This chain joins TRBV6-4 and TRBJ2-1; 13 nucleotides agree with TRBD2. V lost 6 bases to trimming and J lost 7 bases; unmatched junction nucleotides: 9. Germline CDR1 and CDR2: MRHNA and SNTAGT. CDR3 length: 16 amino acids. In DNA, the CDR3 is TGTGCCAGCAGATACGCAACTAGCGGGAGGGTAAATGAGCAGTTCTTC. As protein: CASRYATSGRVNEQFF.

This clonotype was recorded a few times. The rearrangement links TRBV12-3 or TRBV12-4 to TRBJ2-1; D ambiguous. Trimming removed 4 bases from V and 0 bases from J, with 10 bases in between. This CDR3 is 15 amino acids long. The CDR3 protein is CASSYSESSYNEQFF. CDR3 sequence (DNA): TGTGCCAGCAGTTACAGCGAAAGCTCCTACAATGAGCAGTTCTTC.

This clonotype showed up many times. The rearrangement joins TRBV7-9 to TRBJ2-2; 7 bases match TRBD2. V lost 6 bases to trimming and J lost 3 bases; unmatched junction nucleotides: 10. This CDR3 region has 16 residues. CDR1 is SEHNR, CDR2 FQNEAQ, per germline (reference sequence). The CDR3 DNA is TGTGCCAGCAGAAAGAGCGGGATGTCCGACACCGGGGAGCTGTTTTTT. Translation gives CASRKSGMSDTGELFF. Filled out from reference TRBV7-9 and TRBJ2-2, the complete variable domain reads DTGVSQNPRHKITKRGQNVTFRCDPISEHNRLYWYRQTLGQGPEFLTYFQNEAQLEKSRLLSDRFSAERPKGSFSTLEIQRTEQGDSAMYLCASRKSGMSDTGELFFGEGSRLTVL.

The V call is TRBV29-1, the J call TRBJ2-7; possibly TRBD1 for D (6 bases). This CDR3 has 15 amino acids. The germline gives CDR1 SQVTM, CDR2 ANQGSEA. Trimming pared 1 base from V and 0 bases from J, leaving 13 bases between. The CDR3 region has the DNA TGCAGCGTTGAAGGTGGACAGACGAGCTCCTACGAGCAGTACTTC. This sequence encodes CSVEGGQTSSYEQYF.